This T cell receptor beta chain was captured in a study of blood T cell repertoires in COVID-19. On the study more broadly: Spain, Italy and the United States supplied samples that represented acute and convalescent COVID-19. The analysed material was cDNA or gDNA that came from T cells, B-cell-depleted T cells, or PBMCs.

In the authors' methods: Amplification of reference gene primers was used by the study to estimate nucleated cell counts. Sequencing used immunoSEQ multiplex PCR; TCRdb keeps in-frame clones, though not all of them. V and J calls and clone size are as listed in that table; D and trimming were resolved from the DNA. The table lists fewer than 70,000 clones, over 75% of them singletons. The CDR3 has 14 amino acids. Trimming removed 6 bases at V and 6 bases at J, with 18 bases between. CDR1 and CDR2 (germline): LNHDA, SQIVND (reference sequence). What was sequenced was peripheral blood. The receptor was isolated from a man older than 75 with acute or convalescent COVID-19. The chain links TRBV19 to TRBJ2-7, with D perhaps TRBD2 (7 bases). CDR3 protein: CASRVSGGSREQYF. The CDR3 DNA is TGTGCCAGTAGGGTTTCGGGGGGCAGCCGCGAGCAGTACTTC.